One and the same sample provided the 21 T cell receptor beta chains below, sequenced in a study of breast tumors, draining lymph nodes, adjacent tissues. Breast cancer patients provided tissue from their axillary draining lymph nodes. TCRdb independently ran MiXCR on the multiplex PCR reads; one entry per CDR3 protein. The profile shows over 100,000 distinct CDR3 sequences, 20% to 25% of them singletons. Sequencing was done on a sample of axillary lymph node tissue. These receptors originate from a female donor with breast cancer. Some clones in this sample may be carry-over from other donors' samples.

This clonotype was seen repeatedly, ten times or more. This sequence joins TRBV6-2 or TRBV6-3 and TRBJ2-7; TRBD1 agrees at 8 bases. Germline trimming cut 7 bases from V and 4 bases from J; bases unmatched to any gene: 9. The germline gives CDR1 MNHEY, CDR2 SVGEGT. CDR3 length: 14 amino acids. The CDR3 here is CASTQGRGRYEQYF. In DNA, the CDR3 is TGTGCCAGCACTCAAGGCAGGGGGCGGTACGAGCAGTACTTC.

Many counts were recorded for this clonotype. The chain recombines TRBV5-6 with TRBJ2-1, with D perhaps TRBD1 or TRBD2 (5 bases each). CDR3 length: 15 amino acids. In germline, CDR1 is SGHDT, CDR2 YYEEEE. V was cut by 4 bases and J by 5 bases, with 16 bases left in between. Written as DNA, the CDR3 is TGTGCCAGCAGCCCTCGAACGGGACGCAACAATGAGCAGTTCTTC. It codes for CASSPRTGRNNEQFF.

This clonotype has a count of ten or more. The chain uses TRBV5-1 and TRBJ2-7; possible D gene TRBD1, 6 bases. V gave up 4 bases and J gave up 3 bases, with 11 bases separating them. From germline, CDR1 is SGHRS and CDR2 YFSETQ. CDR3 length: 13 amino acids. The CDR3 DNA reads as TGCGCCAGCAGCCGACAGGACGGCTACGAGCAGTACTTC. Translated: CASSRQDGYEQYF.

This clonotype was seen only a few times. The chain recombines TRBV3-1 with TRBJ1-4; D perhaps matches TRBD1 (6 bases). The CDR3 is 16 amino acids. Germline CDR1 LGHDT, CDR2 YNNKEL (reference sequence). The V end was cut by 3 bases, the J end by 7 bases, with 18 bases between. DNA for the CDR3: TGTGCCAGCAGCCAGGTCCGGGGGCTTGGAGGTGAAAAACTGTTTTTT. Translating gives CASSQVRGLGGEKLFF.

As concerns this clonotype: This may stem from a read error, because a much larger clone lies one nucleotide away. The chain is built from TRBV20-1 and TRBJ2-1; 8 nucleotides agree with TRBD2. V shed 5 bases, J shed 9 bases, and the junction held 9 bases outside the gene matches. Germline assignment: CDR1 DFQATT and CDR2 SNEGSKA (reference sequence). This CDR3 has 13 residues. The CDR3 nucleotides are TGCAGTGCTCATAGCGGGATAGGGGGTGAGCAGTTCTTC. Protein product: CSAHSGIGGEQFF.

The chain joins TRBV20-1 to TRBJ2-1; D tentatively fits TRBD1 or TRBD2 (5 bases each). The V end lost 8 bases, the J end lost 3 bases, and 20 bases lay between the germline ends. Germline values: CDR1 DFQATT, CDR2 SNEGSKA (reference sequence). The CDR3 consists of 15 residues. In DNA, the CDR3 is TGCAGTCCTCTAACGGTCGGGACCCTCTACAATGAGCAGTTCTTC. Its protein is CSPLTVGTLYNEQFF.

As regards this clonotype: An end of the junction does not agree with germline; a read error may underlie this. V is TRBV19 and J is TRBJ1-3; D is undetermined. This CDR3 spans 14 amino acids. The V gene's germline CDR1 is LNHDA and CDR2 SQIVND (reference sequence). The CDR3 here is CASSITGFGDTIYF. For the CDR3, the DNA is TGTGCCAGTAGTATAACTGGATTTGGAGACACCATATATTTT.

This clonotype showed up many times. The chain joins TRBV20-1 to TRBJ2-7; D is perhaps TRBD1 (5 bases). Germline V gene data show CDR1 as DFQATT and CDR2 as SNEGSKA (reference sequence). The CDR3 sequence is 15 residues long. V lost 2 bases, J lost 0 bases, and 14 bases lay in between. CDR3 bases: TGCAGTGCTAGACCTGCAGGGTCTAGCTCCTACGAGCAGTACTTC. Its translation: CSARPAGSSSYEQYF.

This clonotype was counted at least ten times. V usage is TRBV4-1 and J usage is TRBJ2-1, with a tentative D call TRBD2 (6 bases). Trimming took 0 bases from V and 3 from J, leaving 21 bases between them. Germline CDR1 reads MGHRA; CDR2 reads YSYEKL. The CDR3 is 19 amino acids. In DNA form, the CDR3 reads TGCGCCAGCAGCCAAGAATTTGTCGGCGGCCTAGCGCGCTACAATGAGCAGTTCTTC. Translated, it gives CASSQEFVGGLARYNEQFF.

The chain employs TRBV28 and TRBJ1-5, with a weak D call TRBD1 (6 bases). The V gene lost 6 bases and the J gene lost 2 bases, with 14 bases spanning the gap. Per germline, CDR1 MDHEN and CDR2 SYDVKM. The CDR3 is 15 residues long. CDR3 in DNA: TGTGCCAGCAGCTCGCCAGGGGCGGGCAATCAGCCCCAGCATTTT. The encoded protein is CASSSPGAGNQPQHF.

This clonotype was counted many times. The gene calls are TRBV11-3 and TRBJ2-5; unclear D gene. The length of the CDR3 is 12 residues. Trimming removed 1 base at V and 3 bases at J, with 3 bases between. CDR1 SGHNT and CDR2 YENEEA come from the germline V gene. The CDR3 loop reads CASSLVEETQYF. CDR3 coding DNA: TGTGCCAGCAGCTTAGTCGAAGAGACCCAGTACTTC. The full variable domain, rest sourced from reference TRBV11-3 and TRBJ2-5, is EAGVVQSPRYKIIEKKQPVAFWCNPISGHNTLYWYLQNLGQGPELLIRYENEEAVDDSQLPKDRFSAERLKGVDSTLKIQPAELGDSAVYLCASSLVEETQYFGPGTRLLVL.

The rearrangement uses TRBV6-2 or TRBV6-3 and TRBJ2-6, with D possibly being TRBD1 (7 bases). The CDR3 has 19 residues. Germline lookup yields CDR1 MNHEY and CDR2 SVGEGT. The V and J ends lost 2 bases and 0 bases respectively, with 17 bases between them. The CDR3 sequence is CASSYGGTAFFSGANVLTF. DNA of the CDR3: TGTGCCAGCAGTTACGGCGGGACAGCATTTTTCTCTGGGGCCAACGTCCTGACTTTC.

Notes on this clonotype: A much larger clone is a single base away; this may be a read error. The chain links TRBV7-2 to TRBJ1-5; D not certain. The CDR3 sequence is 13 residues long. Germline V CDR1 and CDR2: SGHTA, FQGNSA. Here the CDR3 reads CASGLDWRQPQHF. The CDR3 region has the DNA TGTGCCAGCGGCTTAGACTGGAGGCAGCCCCAGCATTTT.

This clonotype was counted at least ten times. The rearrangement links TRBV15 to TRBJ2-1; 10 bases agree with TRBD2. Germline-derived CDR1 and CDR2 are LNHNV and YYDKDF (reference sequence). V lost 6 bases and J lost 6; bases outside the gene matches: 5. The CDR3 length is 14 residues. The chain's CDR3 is CATRRTSGINEQFF. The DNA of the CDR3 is TGTGCCACCAGGAGGACTAGCGGAATCAATGAGCAGTTCTTC.

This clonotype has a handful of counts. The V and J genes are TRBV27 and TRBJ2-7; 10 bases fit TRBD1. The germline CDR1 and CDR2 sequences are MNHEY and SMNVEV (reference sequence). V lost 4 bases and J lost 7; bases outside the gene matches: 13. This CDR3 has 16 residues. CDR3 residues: CASSSLGQGLDLEQYF. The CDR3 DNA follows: TGTGCCAGCAGTTCCCTGGGACAGGGGCTAGATTTAGAGCAGTACTTC.

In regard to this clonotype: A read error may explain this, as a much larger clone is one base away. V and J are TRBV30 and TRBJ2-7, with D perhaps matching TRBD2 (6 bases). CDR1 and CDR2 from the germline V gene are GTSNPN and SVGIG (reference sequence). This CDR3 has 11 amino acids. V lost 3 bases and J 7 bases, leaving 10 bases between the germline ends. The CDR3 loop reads CAWSVGGEQYF. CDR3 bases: TGTGCCTGGAGCGTGGGAGGTGAGCAGTACTTC.

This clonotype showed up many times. The CDR3 loop reads CASSLGGTGAQYF. CDR3 in DNA: TGTGCCAGCAGCTTAGGGGGGACAGGTGCGCAGTATTTT. This chain uses TRBV11-3 with TRBJ2-3, with TRBD1 identical over 8 bases. From germline, CDR1 is SGHNT and CDR2 YENEEA. V trimming: 1 base; J trimming: 10 bases; junction bases outside the gene matches: 4. The CDR3 loop spans 13 amino acids.

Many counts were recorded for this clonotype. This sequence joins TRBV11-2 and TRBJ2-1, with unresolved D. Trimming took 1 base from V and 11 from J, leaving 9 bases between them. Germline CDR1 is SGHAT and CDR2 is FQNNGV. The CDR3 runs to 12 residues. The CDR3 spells CASSLGRAQQFF. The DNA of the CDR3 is TGTGCCAGCAGCTTAGGGAGAGCTCAGCAGTTCTTC.

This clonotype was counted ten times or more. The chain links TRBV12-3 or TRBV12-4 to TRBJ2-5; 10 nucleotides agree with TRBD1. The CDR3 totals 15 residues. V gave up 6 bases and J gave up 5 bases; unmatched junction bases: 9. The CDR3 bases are TGTGCCAGCAGGACGGGACAGGGGACTTGGGAGACCCAGTACTTC. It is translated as CASRTGQGTWETQYF.

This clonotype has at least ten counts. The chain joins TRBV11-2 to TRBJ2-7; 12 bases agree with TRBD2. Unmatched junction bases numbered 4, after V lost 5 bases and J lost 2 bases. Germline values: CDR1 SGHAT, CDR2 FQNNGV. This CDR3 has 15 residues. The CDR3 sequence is CASSALAGGPYEQYF. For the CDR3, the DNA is TGTGCCAGCAGCGCACTAGCGGGAGGTCCCTACGAGCAGTACTTC.

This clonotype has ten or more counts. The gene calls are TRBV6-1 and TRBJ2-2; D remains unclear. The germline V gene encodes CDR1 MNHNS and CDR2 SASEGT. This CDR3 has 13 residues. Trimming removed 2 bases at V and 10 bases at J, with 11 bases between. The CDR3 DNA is TGTGCCAGCAGTGAACTCCTGTCCGAGGAGCTGTTTTTT. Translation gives CASSELLSEELFF.